Shown below are 15 T cell receptor beta chains from a single sample sequenced in a study of cytomegalovirus exposure and HLA in healthy donors. Both 60 Vbeta primers and 13 Jbeta primers went into the PCR. Here immunoSEQ multiplex PCR was the method, and the copy in TCRdb shows in-frame clones only, minus some. The sample shows 150,000 to 200,000 clones, roughly 60% of them seen only once. The source material was PBMCs. The receptors derive from a man aged 40-49 years in good health and CMV-seronegative.

Details on this clone: A junction boundary mismatches the germline segment, possibly from a read error. The V call is TRBV19, the J call TRBJ2-1, with TRBD2 identical over 8 bases. CDR1 and CDR2 from the germline V gene are LNHDA and SQIVND (reference sequence). The CDR3 sequence is 14 residues long. CDR3 region: CACSGESSYNEQFF. The CDR3 DNA reads as TGTGCCTGTAGCGGGGAGAGCTCCTACAATGAGCAGTTCTTC.

This chain links TRBV6-5 with TRBJ1-1, with a possible D match to TRBD1 (5 bases). Germline V lookup: CDR1 MNHEY, CDR2 SVGAGI. Trimming pared 6 bases from V and 5 bases from J, leaving 19 bases between. There are 15 residues in the CDR3. This CDR3 is CASSRDVGGSTEAFF. The CDR3 DNA follows: TGTGCCAGCAGCCGGGACGTCGGGGGGAGTACTGAAGCTTTCTTT.

This rearrangement joins TRBV5-1 to TRBJ2-2; tentative D call: TRBD2 (6 bases). The germline CDR1 and CDR2 sequences are SGHRS and YFSETQ. Trimming shortened V by 5 bases and J by 6 bases, and 14 bases separated the two germline ends. This CDR3 has 14 amino acids. The CDR3: CASSGESGAGELFF. As DNA, the CDR3 is TGCGCCAGCAGTGGGGAGTCGGGGGCCGGGGAGCTGTTTTTT.

In this sample, this clone turned up a few times. The rearrangement joins TRBV7-8 to TRBJ2-7; the match to TRBD2 covers 14 bases. The CDR3 runs to 19 residues. The ends lost 4 bases at V and 6 bases at J; junction bases unmatched: 17. In germline, CDR1 is SGHVS, CDR2 FQNEAQ. As DNA, the CDR3 is TGTGCCAGCAGCTCGCCCCGGGACAGGGGGACTAGCGGGAGTTCCGAGCAGTACTTC. It specifies CASSSPRDRGTSGSSEQYF.

This clone was found once. The chain employs TRBV25-1 and TRBJ2-5, with TRBD2 matching over 7 bases. With V trimmed by 4 bases and J by 5 bases, 10 bases remained unmatched. Germline values: CDR1 MGHDK, CDR2 SYGVNS. The CDR3 is 15 residues long. The CDR3 protein is CASSATSGMGETQYF. The CDR3 bases are TGTGCCAGCAGTGCCACCAGCGGGATGGGGGAGACCCAGTACTTC.

The chain is built from TRBV5-1 and TRBJ2-1; weak D call: TRBD2 (6 bases). CDR3 length: 14 residues. V was cut by 4 bases and J by 0 bases, with 8 bases left in between. Germline V gene data show CDR1 as SGHRS and CDR2 as YFSETQ. CDR3 coding DNA: TGCGCCAGCAGCACGCGGGACTCCTACAATGAGCAGTTCTTC. This translates into CASSTRDSYNEQFF.

This CDR3 reads CAMRTGDYNEQFF. Here the CDR3 DNA reads TGTGCCATGAGGACAGGGGATTACAATGAGCAGTTCTTC. V gene TRBV10-3 combines with J gene TRBJ2-1; 9 bases map to TRBD1. The V and J ends lost 9 bases and 4 bases, in that order; junction bases with no gene match: 4. The CDR3 loop spans 13 amino acids. Germline V lookup: CDR1 ENHRY, CDR2 SYGVKD.

This clone was seen a handful of times. J is TRBJ2-3 and V is TRBV18; the match to TRBD2 covers 10 bases. This CDR3 has 15 amino acids. Germline V lookup: CDR1 KGHSH, CDR2 LQKENI. V lost 4 bases to trimming and J lost 3 bases; unmatched junction nucleotides: 4. The CDR3 nucleotides read TGTGCCAGCTCACTCTCGGGACTAGCGACAGATACGCAGTATTTT. It encodes CASSLSGLATDTQYF.

The table lists this clone with a few counts. The V and J genes are TRBV4-3 and TRBJ2-7; 8 nucleotides agree with TRBD1. This CDR3 contains 16 residues. The V gene end was trimmed by 5 bases and the J gene end by 5 bases; junction bases not matched to a gene: 14. Germline CDR1 is LGHNA and CDR2 is YSLEER. Written as DNA, the CDR3 is TGCGCCAGCAGCTATGGCCCGGGGGACAGGCCCCACGAGCAGTACTTC. Protein: CASSYGPGDRPHEQYF.

This clone was recorded only once. V gene TRBV30 combines with J gene TRBJ2-1; 11 bases agree with TRBD2. V was clipped by 7 bases and J by 4 bases; unmatched bases: 3. Germline V lookup: CDR1 GTSNPN, CDR2 SVGIG (reference sequence). The CDR3 covers 13 residues. This CDR3 reads CASSGGPYNEQFF. DNA for the CDR3: TGTGCCTCTAGCGGGGGGCCTTACAATGAGCAGTTCTTC.

Turning to this clone: The sample contains more than one DNA sequence encoding this CDR3. The chain employs TRBV7-2 and TRBJ2-5, with D perhaps TRBD2 (5 bases). V was shortened by 1 base and J by 4 bases, with 13 bases between the two germline ends. Germline V lookup: CDR1 SGHTA, CDR2 FQGNSA. CDR3 size: 15 residues. The CDR3 here is CASSLVLGGRETQYF. In DNA form, the CDR3 reads TGTGCCAGCAGCTTAGTTTTGGGTGGGAGAGAGACCCAGTACTTC.

The chain couples TRBV11-2 to TRBJ2-1, with 10 bases identical to TRBD2. Germline lookup yields CDR1 SGHAT and CDR2 FQNNGV. With V trimmed by 6 bases and J by 7 bases, 12 bases remained unmatched. The CDR3 sequence is 16 residues long. The CDR3 region is CASRLGGLAGVNEQFF. In nucleotides, the CDR3 is TGTGCCAGCAGACTAGGGGGGCTAGCGGGAGTAAATGAGCAGTTCTTC.

The V gene is TRBV29-1, the J gene TRBJ1-1, with TRBD1 identical over 8 bases. Germline V gene sequence: CDR1 SQVTM, CDR2 ANQGSEA. The CDR3 totals 13 residues. The J segment lost 2 bases and the V segment lost 3 bases, leaving 2 bases of the junction unmatched. The CDR3 DNA follows: TGCAGCGTTGAGGACAGGGAAAACACTGAAGCTTTCTTT. Protein product: CSVEDRENTEAFF.

The chain employs TRBV5-6 and TRBJ1-1; possible D gene TRBD1, 5 bases. The CDR3 spans 13 residues. Trimming took off 3 bases at V and 5 bases at J, with 11 bases between the two ends. Germline V lookup: CDR1 SGHDT, CDR2 YYEEEE. CDR3 coding DNA: TGTGCCAGCAGCTCGGGGGGGGAAACTGAAGCTTTCTTT. This translates into CASSSGGETEAFF.

The V gene is TRBV6-1, the J gene TRBJ1-2, with 9 bases matching TRBD1. The V gene's germline CDR1 is MNHNS and CDR2 SASEGT. This CDR3 spans 15 amino acids. V gave up 6 bases and J gave up 4 bases; unmatched junction bases: 9. This chain's CDR3 is CASRASLGQGYGYTF. In nucleotides, the CDR3 is TGTGCCAGCAGGGCTTCTTTGGGACAGGGCTATGGCTACACCTTC.